These 16 T cell receptor beta chains originate from one sample sequenced in a study of T cells in localized non-small cell lung cancer. Clones were read by immunoSEQ multiplex PCR, and TCRdb kept only the in-frame ones, dropping some. The data hold 1,500 to 2,000 clones, with about 20% observed a single time. The sample consisted of normal lung tissue next to the tumor, taken before any cancer treatment. All receptors come from a male donor at least 60 years old with stage I lung adenocarcinoma.

V and J are TRBV11-3 and TRBJ2-2; D is unresolved. CDR3 size: 15 residues. Germline CDR1 SGHNT, CDR2 YENEEA. The V end lost 5 bases, the J end lost 5 bases, and 15 bases lay between the germline ends. The CDR3 loop reads CASSPWSPQTGELFF. CDR3 bases: TGTGCCAGCAGCCCGTGGTCTCCCCAGACCGGGGAGCTGTTTTTT. The entire variable domain, with the rest obtained from reference TRBV11-3 and TRBJ2-2, is as follows: EAGVVQSPRYKIIEKKQPVAFWCNPISGHNTLYWYLQNLGQGPELLIRYENEEAVDDSQLPKDRFSAERLKGVDSTLKIQPAELGDSAVYLCASSPWSPQTGELFFGEGSRLTVL.

The CDR3 loop reads CAISESEGNNQPQHF. CDR3 in DNA: TGTGCCATCAGTGAGTCGGAGGGAAACAATCAGCCCCAGCATTTT. The chain uses TRBV10-3 and TRBJ1-5; D ambiguous. The CDR3 runs to 15 residues. V lost 0 bases to trimming and J lost 3 bases, with 9 bases between them. Germline V gene data show CDR1 as ENHRY and CDR2 as SYGVKD.

The chain carries TRBV19 and TRBJ2-3; D possibly corresponds to TRBD1 (6 bases). CDR1 is LNHDA and CDR2 is SQIVND in the germline V gene (reference sequence). V was shortened by 2 bases and J by 4 bases, with 13 bases between the two germline ends. The CDR3 loop spans 15 amino acids. CDR3 sequence (DNA): TGTGCCAGTAGTATAAATCCAGGGGCGGCAGATACGCAGTATTTT. It specifies CASSINPGAADTQYF.

This clone was recorded a few times. The chain joins TRBV11-3 to TRBJ2-2, with no clear D. This CDR3 is 17 amino acids long. The germline V gene encodes CDR1 SGHNT and CDR2 YENEEA. V was clipped by 0 bases and J by 0 bases, with 11 bases between them. CDR3 DNA sequence: TGTGCCAGCAGCTTAGAGTGGCGCGGACCGAACACCGGGGAGCTGTTTTTT. Its translation is CASSLEWRGPNTGELFF.

This clone came up a few times. This chain uses TRBV14 with TRBJ2-6; TRBD1 might be the D (6 bases). Germline loops: CDR1 SGHDN, CDR2 FVKESK. V lost 0 bases and J lost 0, with 18 bases in between. This CDR3 region has 20 residues. CDR3 nucleotides: TGTGCCAGCAGCCAAGATTGGTTACCGGGACACCACTCTGGGGCCAACGTCCTGACTTTC. Protein: CASSQDWLPGHHSGANVLTF.

This clone occurred a few times. The V call is TRBV11-3, the J call TRBJ1-6, with 7 bases fitting TRBD1. CDR1 is SGHNT and CDR2 is YENEEA in the germline V gene. The CDR3 runs 15 residues. The trim removed 3 bases at V and 4 bases at J, leaving 3 bases unmatched. The CDR3 loop is CASSLGDRYNSPLHF. CDR3 in DNA: TGTGCCAGCAGCTTGGGGGACAGATATAATTCACCCCTCCACTTT.

The chain joins TRBV11-3 to TRBJ2-2, with 8 positions matching TRBD2. The CDR3 consists of 17 residues. Germline V gene sequence: CDR1 SGHNT, CDR2 YENEEA. V lost 1 base to trimming and J lost 4 bases; unmatched junction nucleotides: 8. CDR3 amino acids: CASSLGAGGPGTGELFF. DNA of the CDR3: TGTGCCAGCAGCTTAGGCGCGGGGGGCCCGGGCACCGGGGAGCTGTTTTTT. The complete variable domain, with remaining parts taken from reference TRBV11-3 and TRBJ2-2, reads EAGVVQSPRYKIIEKKQPVAFWCNPISGHNTLYWYLQNLGQGPELLIRYENEEAVDDSQLPKDRFSAERLKGVDSTLKIQPAELGDSAVYLCASSLGAGGPGTGELFFGEGSRLTVL.

This chain links TRBV9 with TRBJ1-6; D ambiguous. Trimming removed 0 bases at V and 0 bases at J, with 7 bases between. The germline gives CDR1 SGDLS, CDR2 YYNGEE. CDR3 length: 16 residues. The CDR3 sequence: CASSVDEGSYNSPLHF. For the CDR3, the DNA is TGTGCCAGCAGCGTAGATGAGGGCTCCTATAATTCACCCCTCCACTTT.

The chain is built from TRBV19 and TRBJ1-5; D possibly corresponds to TRBD1 (5 bases). The V and J ends lost 4 bases and 0 bases respectively, with 13 bases between them. CDR1 is LNHDA, CDR2 SQIVND, per germline (reference sequence). This CDR3 region has 16 residues. In nucleotides, the CDR3 is TGTGCCAGTAGTACGCCGTGGACATATAGCAATCAGCCCCAGCATTTT. This sequence encodes CASSTPWTYSNQPQHF.

Sample share makes this clone large. The CDR3 DNA follows: TGTGCCTGGAGTCTTGGACAGGGCAGAGGCCAACGGGGGGAGACCCAGTACTTC. Residues: CAWSLGQGRGQRGETQYF. V usage is TRBV30 and J usage is TRBJ2-5; TRBD1 matches at 8 bases. The CDR3 totals 18 residues. The J segment lost 5 bases and the V segment lost 2 bases, leaving 19 bases of the junction unmatched. Germline CDR1 and CDR2: GTSNPN and SVGIG (reference sequence).

Within the sample, this clone is large. CDR3 amino acids: CASSRTSWSPQHF. The DNA for the CDR3 is TGTGCCAGCAGCCGGACAAGTTGGTCGCCCCAGCATTTT. This sequence joins TRBV14 and TRBJ1-5; tentatively, D is TRBD1 (5 bases). Trimming cost V 4 bases and J 9 bases, with 13 bases left between them. The CDR3 loop spans 13 amino acids. In germline, CDR1 is SGHDN, CDR2 FVKESK.

In this sample, this clone turned up a few times. Other DNA sequences in the sample encode the same CDR3. The V and J genes are TRBV30 and TRBJ1-6, with D perhaps TRBD1 (6 bases). With 3 bases removed from V and 5 bases from J, the gap between germline ends came to 11 bases. In germline, CDR1 is GTSNPN, CDR2 SVGIG (reference sequence). This CDR3 is built from 14 residues. The CDR3 loop reads CAWRGQSNNSPLHF. For the CDR3, the DNA is TGTGCCTGGAGAGGACAGAGCAATAATTCACCCCTCCACTTT.

The chain recombines TRBV18 with TRBJ1-2; TRBD1 matches at 7 bases. V lost 3 bases, J lost 12 bases, and 10 bases stayed unmatched. Germline V gene data show CDR1 as KGHSH and CDR2 as LQKENI. CDR3 length: 13 residues. The CDR3 nucleotides are TGTGCCAGCTCACCGCGGACAGGCGTCGGTAACACCTTC. Its translation is CASSPRTGVGNTF.

This clone rates as medium-sized (0.01 to 0.1%). The chain is built from TRBV11-3 and TRBJ2-2; D is possibly TRBD1 (6 bases). CDR3 length: 17 amino acids. Germline V gene sequence: CDR1 SGHNT, CDR2 YENEEA. Trimming stripped 4 bases from V and 0 bases from J, with 15 bases between. CDR3 region: CASSWVAGVSNTGELFF. The CDR3 nucleotides read TGTGCCAGCAGCTGGGTTGCAGGGGTTTCGAACACCGGGGAGCTGTTTTTT.

The chain couples TRBV19 to TRBJ1-1; unclear D gene. The CDR3 length is 13 residues. V lost 3 bases to trimming and J lost 1 base, with 6 bases between them. Germline assignment: CDR1 LNHDA and CDR2 SQIVND (reference sequence). The CDR3 spells CASSMFRNTEAFF. The CDR3 DNA reads TGTGCCAGTAGTATGTTCAGGAACACTGAAGCTTTCTTT.

The rearrangement uses TRBV1 and TRBJ2-7; TRBD2 was called by the table and not checked on the DNA. TRBV1 is labeled a pseudogene. The CDR3 spans 15 residues. This CDR3 reads CASSQVAGGPNEQYF. The CDR3 nucleotides are TGCGCCAGCAGCCAAGTTGCGGGGGGGCCCAACGAGCAGTACTTC.